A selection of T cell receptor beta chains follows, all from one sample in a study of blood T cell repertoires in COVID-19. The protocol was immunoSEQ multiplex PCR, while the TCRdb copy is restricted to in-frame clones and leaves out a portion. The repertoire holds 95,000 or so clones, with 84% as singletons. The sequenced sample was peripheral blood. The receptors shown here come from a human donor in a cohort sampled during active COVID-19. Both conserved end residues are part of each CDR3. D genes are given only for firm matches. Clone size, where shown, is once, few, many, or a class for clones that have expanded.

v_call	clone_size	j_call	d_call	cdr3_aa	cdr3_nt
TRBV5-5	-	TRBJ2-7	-	CASSLVGKYGEQYF	TGTGCCAGCAGCTTGGTCGGGAAGTATGGCGAGCAGTACTTC
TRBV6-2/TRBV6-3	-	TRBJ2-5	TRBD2	CASSYSKREAQETQYF	TGTGCCAGCAGTTACAGTAAGCGGGAGGCCCAAGAGACCCAGTACTTC
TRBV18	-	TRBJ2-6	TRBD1	CASSPGQGPTSGANVLTF	TGTGCCAGCTCACCAGGACAGGGGCCAACCTCTGGGGCCAACGTCCTGACTTTC
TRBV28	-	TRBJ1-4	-	CASSFGHEKLFF	TGTGCCAGCAGTTTCGGACACGAAAAACTGTTTTTT
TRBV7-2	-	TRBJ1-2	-	CASSFRGAPNYGYTF	TGTGCCAGCAGCTTTAGGGGCGCCCCTAACTATGGCTACACCTTC
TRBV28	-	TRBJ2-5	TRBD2	CASSRRLAGETQYF	TGTGCCAGCAGCCGGAGACTAGCGGGAGAGACCCAGTACTTC
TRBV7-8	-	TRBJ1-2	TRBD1	CAGGQGVVYGYTF	TGTGCCGGAGGACAGGGCGTCGTGTATGGCTACACCTTC
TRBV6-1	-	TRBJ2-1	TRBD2	CASSDFGKRGVNEQFF	TGTGCCAGCAGTGATTTTGGAAAGCGGGGGGTAAATGAGCAGTTCTTC
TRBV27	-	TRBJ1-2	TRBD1	CASGRDRGSDGYTF	TGTGCCAGCGGACGGGACAGGGGTTCGGATGGCTACACCTTC
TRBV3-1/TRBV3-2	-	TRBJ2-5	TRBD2	CASSQDVGGETQYF	TGTGCCAGCAGCCAAGACGTGGGGGGGGAAACCCAGTACTTC
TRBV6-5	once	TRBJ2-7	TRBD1	CASRGQIRAYEQYF	TGTGCCAGCAGGGGACAGATCCGAGCCTACGAGCAGTACTTC
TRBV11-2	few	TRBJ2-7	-	CASSAGISYEQYF	TGTGCCAGCAGCGCCGGGATCTCCTACGAGCAGTACTTC
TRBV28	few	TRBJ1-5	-	CASGKWAGDQPQHF	TGTGCCAGCGGAAAATGGGCAGGGGATCAGCCCCAGCATTTT
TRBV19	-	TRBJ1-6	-	CASTPGRGVGSSYNSPLHF	TGTGCCAGTACCCCCGGCAGGGGAGTTGGAAGCTCCTATAATTCACCCCTCCACTTT
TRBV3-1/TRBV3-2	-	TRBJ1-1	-	CASSQARTSEAFF	TGTGCCAGCAGCCAAGCTCGGACTTCTGAAGCTTTCTTT
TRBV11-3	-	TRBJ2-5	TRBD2	CASSLGLAPQETQYF	TGTGCCAGCAGCTTAGGACTAGCTCCTCAAGAGACCCAGTACTTC
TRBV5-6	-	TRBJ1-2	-	CASSLSGLQGYTF	TGTGCCAGCAGCTTGTCAGGCCTCCAGGGCTACACCTTC
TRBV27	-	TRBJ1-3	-	CASTPKLYPGNTIYF	TGTGCCAGCACCCCGAAACTATACCCTGGAAACACCATATATTTT
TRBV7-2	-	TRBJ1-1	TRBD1	CASSLVSGGPEAFF	TGTGCCAGCAGCTTAGTTTCAGGGGGGCCTGAAGCTTTCTTT
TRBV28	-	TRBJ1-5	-	CASRREFSNQPQHF	TGTGCCAGCAGGAGGGAGTTTAGCAATCAGCCCCAGCATTTT
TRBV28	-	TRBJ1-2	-	CASGSSQGWGYTF	TGTGCCAGCGGGTCCTCGCAGGGATGGGGCTACACCTTC
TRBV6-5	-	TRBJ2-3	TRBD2	CASSTSGGIDTQYF	TGTGCCAGCAGTACTAGCGGGGGAATAGATACGCAGTATTTT
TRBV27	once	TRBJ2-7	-	CASSSLPLRDEQYF	TGTGCCAGCAGCTCTCTTCCACTCAGGGACGAGCAGTACTTC
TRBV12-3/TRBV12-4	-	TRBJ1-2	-	CASTGANYGYTF	TGTGCCAGCACCGGTGCTAACTATGGCTACACCTTC
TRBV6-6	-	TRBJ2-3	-	CASSYTGADTQYF	TGTGCCAGCAGTTACACGGGGGCAGATACGCAGTATTTT
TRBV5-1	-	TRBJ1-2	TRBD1	CASSLATGQAGLGYTF	TGCGCCAGCAGCTTGGCCACTGGACAGGCCGGCCTGGGCTACACCTTC
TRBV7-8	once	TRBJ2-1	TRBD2	CASSPSGGYYNEQFF	TGTGCCAGCAGCCCGTCGGGGGGATATTACAATGAGCAGTTCTTC
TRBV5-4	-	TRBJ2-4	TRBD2	CASSSWTSRGNIQYF	TGTGCCAGCAGCTCCTGGACTAGCAGGGGAAACATTCAGTACTTC
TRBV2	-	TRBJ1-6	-	CASSGTAKNSPLHF	TGTGCCAGCAGTGGGACAGCCAAGAATTCACCCCTCCACTTT
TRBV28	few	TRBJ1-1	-	CASSFAGVEAFF	TGTGCCAGCAGTTTCGCGGGGGTAGAAGCTTTCTTT
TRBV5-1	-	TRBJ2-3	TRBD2	CASSLVRLAGVSDTQYF	TGCGCCAGCAGCTTGGTAAGACTAGCGGGGGTGTCAGATACGCAGTATTTT
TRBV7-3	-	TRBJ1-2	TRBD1	CASSPGQGGSYGYTF	TGTGCCAGCAGCCCCGGACAGGGAGGAAGCTATGGCTACACCTTC
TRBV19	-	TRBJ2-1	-	CASSMSINNEQFF	TGTGCCAGTAGTATGAGCATAAACAATGAGCAGTTCTTC
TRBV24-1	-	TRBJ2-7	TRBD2	CATSDGRETYEQYF	TGTGCCACCAGTGACGGGAGGGAGACCTACGAGCAGTACTTC
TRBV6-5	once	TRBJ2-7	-	CASSSPTGPYEQYF	TGTGCTAGCAGTTCCCCGACAGGCCCCTACGAGCAGTACTTC
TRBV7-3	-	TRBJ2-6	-	CASSTTAILSGANVLTF	TGTGCCAGCAGCACGACAGCGATCCTCTCTGGGGCCAACGTCCTGACTTTC
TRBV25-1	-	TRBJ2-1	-	CASSESSFLPYNEQFF	TGTGCCAGCAGTGAATCCTCCTTCCTCCCCTATAATGAGCAGTTCTTC
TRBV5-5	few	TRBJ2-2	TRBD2	CASSWTSGRKNTGELFF	TGTGCCAGCAGTTGGACTAGCGGGAGAAAGAACACCGGGGAGCTGTTTTTT
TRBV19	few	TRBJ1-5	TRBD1	CASSVTRGRRNQPQHF	TGTGCCAGTAGCGTGACCAGGGGGCGGCGCAATCAGCCCCAGCATTTT
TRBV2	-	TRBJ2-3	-	CASSPFAGRTDTQYF	TGTGCCAGCAGTCCCTTTGCGGGCCGGACAGATACGCAGTATTTT
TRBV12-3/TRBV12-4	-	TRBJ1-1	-	CASSLTANTEAFF	TGTGCCAGCAGTCTAACAGCGAACACTGAAGCTTTCTTT
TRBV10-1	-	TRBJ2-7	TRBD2	CASSEEGGLAEQYF	TGCGCCAGCAGTGAGGAGGGGGGACTAGCGGAGCAGTACTTC
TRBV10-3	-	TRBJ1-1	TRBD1	CAISPRTGLNTEAFF	TGTGCCATCAGTCCAAGGACAGGGTTGAACACTGAAGCTTTCTTT
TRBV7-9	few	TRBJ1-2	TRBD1	CASGTGGKAGYTF	TGTGCCAGCGGAACAGGGGGAAAGGCTGGCTACACCTTC
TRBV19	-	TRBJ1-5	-	CASSIIRGGVQPQHF	TGTGCCAGTAGTATAATTCGCGGGGGGGTTCAGCCCCAGCATTTT
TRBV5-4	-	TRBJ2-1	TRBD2	CASSLGAGIGTYNEQFF	TGTGCCAGCAGCTTGGGAGCGGGAATAGGGACCTACAATGAGCAGTTCTTC
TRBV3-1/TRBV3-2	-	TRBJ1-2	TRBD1	CASSQVGGADGYTF	TGTGCCAGCAGCCAGGTAGGGGGCGCGGATGGCTACACCTTC
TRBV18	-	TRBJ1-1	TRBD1	CASSPLDRGTEAFF	TGTGCCAGCTCACCCCTGGACAGGGGGACTGAAGCTTTCTTT
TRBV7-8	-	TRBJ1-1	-	CASSLGLSTRSEAFF	TGTGCCAGCAGCTTAGGATTGTCCACGCGGTCTGAAGCTTTCTTT
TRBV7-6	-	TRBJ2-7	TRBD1	CASSLDRGSSYEQYF	TGTGCCAGCAGTCTGGACAGGGGGAGCTCCTACGAGCAGTACTTC
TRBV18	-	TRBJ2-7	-	CASSPGAGERYEQYF	TGTGCCAGCTCACCCGGGGCAGGGGAGCGGTACGAGCAGTACTTC
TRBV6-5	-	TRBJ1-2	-	CASSYSQRNGYTF	TGTGCCAGCAGTTACTCTCAGCGTAATGGCTACACCTTC